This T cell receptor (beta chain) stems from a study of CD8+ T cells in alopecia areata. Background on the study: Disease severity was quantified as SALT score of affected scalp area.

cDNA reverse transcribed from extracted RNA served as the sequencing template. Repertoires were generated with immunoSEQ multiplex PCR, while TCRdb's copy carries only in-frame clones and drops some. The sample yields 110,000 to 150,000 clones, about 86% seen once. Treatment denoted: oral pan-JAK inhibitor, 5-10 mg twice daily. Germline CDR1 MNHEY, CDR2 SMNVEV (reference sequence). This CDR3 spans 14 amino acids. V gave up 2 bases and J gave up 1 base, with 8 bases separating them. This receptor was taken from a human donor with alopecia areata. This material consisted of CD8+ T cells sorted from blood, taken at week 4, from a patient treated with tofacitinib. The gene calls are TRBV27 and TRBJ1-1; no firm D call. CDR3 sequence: CASSLPGSNTEAFF. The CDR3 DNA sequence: TGTGCCAGCAGTTTACCGGGGTCGAACACTGAAGCTTTCTTT.